This T cell receptor (beta chain) was captured by sequencing in a study of beta chain features in type 1 diabetes. All of the isolated RNA was reverse transcribed, so expressed TCRB transcripts were sequenced. Only in-frame clones appear in the TCRdb table, and some are missing; sequencing was by immunoSEQ multiplex PCR. The repertoire holds about 930,000 clones, with about a sixth as singletons. This clone was observed a handful of times. CDR1 and CDR2 (germline): MDHEN, SYDVKM. The CDR3 runs 17 residues. V shed 4 bases and J 1 base; nucleotides not matched to a gene: 10. Sequenced sample: naive CD4+ T cells from blood. The gene calls are TRBV28 and TRBJ2-3, with 8 bases lining up with TRBD1. This clonotype was obtained from a woman between 18 and 30 years old in good health. This chain's CDR3 is CASSSKPGQVGTDTQYF. Here the CDR3 DNA reads TGTGCCAGCAGTTCGAAACCGGGACAGGTTGGCACAGATACGCAGTATTTT.